Shown below are 13 T cell receptor beta chains from a single sample sequenced in a study of blood T cells in healthy people across ages. A second PCR of 7 to 11 cycles used a sample-barcoded 5' primer and a J-beta primer mix. TCRdb re-derived calls from the 5' RACE reads in MiXCR, one entry per CDR3 protein. Found here are about 1.4 million distinct CDR3 sequences, 55% to 75% of them singletons; the top ten hold 5% to 7%. The sequenced material came from blood. These receptors were obtained from a man younger than 30 in good health.

V usage is TRBV3-1 and J usage is TRBJ2-1; 9 nucleotides agree with TRBD2. The CDR3 covers 13 residues. Trimming cost V 8 bases and J 7 bases; bases outside gene matches: 6. Germline V gene data show CDR1 as LGHDT and CDR2 as YNNKEL (reference sequence). The CDR3 loop is CASCGGAGNEQFF. For the CDR3, the DNA is TGTGCCAGCTGCGGGGGGGCCGGTAATGAGCAGTTCTTC.

This clonotype occurred a few times. This chain connects TRBV28 to TRBJ2-7; no clear D. Trimming removed 6 bases at V and 10 bases at J, with 13 bases between. CDR1 MDHEN and CDR2 SYDVKM come from the germline V gene. The CDR3 has 11 amino acids. CDR3 region: CASRVLGTQYF. In DNA form, the CDR3 reads TGTGCCAGCAGGGTCCTCGGTACCCAGTACTTC.

This clonotype was observed a few times. The CDR3: CASSLDVRDTQYF. CDR3 DNA: TGCGCCAGCAGCTTGGACGTTCGCGATACGCAGTATTTT. This chain uses TRBV5-1 with TRBJ2-3; D unclear. Looked up from germline, CDR1 is SGHRS and CDR2 is YFSETQ. The V gene lost 0 bases and the J gene lost 6 bases, with 8 bases spanning the gap. The CDR3 runs 13 residues.

This chain connects TRBV15 to TRBJ2-7, with D hard to call. The CDR3 is 14 amino acids. V was cut by 5 bases and J by 0 bases, with 11 bases left in between. Germline CDR1 and CDR2: LNHNV and YYDKDF (reference sequence). The CDR3 region is CATSEEFISYEQYF. In nucleotides, the CDR3 is TGTGCCACCAGCGAGGAATTCATCTCCTACGAGCAGTACTTC.

The chain is built from TRBV11-1 and TRBJ2-1; 7 bases agree with TRBD2. Germline trimming cut 1 base from V and 0 bases from J; bases unmatched to any gene: 3. The germline V gene encodes CDR1 SGHAT and CDR2 FQDESV (reference sequence). The CDR3 has 16 residues. CDR3 amino acids: CASSLGRGFSYNEQFF. CDR3 in DNA: TGTGCCAGCAGCTTAGGGCGGGGGTTCTCCTACAATGAGCAGTTCTTC. The entire variable domain, with the rest obtained from reference TRBV11-1 and TRBJ2-1, is as follows: EAEVAQSPRYKITEKSQAVAFWCDPISGHATLYWYRQILGQGPELLVQFQDESVVDDSQLPKDRFSAERLKGVDSTLKIQPAELGDSAMYLCASSLGRGFSYNEQFFGPGTRLTVL.

The chain links TRBV7-9 to TRBJ2-3, with D perhaps assigned TRBD1 or TRBD2 (5 bases each). This CDR3 region has 14 residues. Trimming left V 5 bases short and J 4 bases short, with 13 bases between. Germline CDR1 is SEHNR and CDR2 is FQNEAQ (reference sequence). CDR3 region: CASSPFGAPDTQYF. DNA for the CDR3: TGTGCCAGCAGCCCCTTCGGGGCGCCAGATACGCAGTATTTT.

This clonotype appeared many times. This chain connects TRBV11-2 to TRBJ1-6, with D uncertain. This CDR3 contains 14 residues. V lost 8 bases to trimming and J lost 0 bases, with 8 bases between them. CDR1 SGHAT and CDR2 FQNNGV come from the germline V gene. The CDR3 DNA sequence: TGTGCCAGCGTCGCGAGCTCCTATAATTCACCCCTCCACTTT. The encoded protein is CASVASSYNSPLHF.

This clonotype has more than one count but fewer than ten. The chain is built from TRBV4-1 and TRBJ2-7; D might be TRBD1 or TRBD2, each matching 6 bases. The CDR3 is made up of 13 amino acids. Germline CDR1 is MGHRA and CDR2 is YSYEKL. Between the trimmed V and J ends, which lost 4 bases and 6 bases, there was a span of 13 bases. As DNA, the CDR3 is TGCGCCAGCAGCCCCCTGGAGGGGGGCGAGCAGTACTTC. Its translation is CASSPLEGGEQYF.

This clonotype showed up many times. The chain employs TRBV6-5 and TRBJ2-5; possibly TRBD1 for D (6 bases). Per germline, CDR1 MNHEY and CDR2 SVGAGI. Trimming cost V 7 bases and J 5 bases, with 17 bases left between them. CDR3 length: 14 residues. The CDR3 sequence: CASKRQATSETQYF. CDR3 coding DNA: TGTGCCAGCAAACGACAGGCCACCTCGGAGACCCAGTACTTC.

The chain carries TRBV3-1 and TRBJ1-2, with D possibly matching TRBD1 (5 bases). With 0 bases removed from V and 2 bases from J, the gap between germline ends came to 7 bases. This CDR3 spans 14 amino acids. Germline assignment: CDR1 LGHDT and CDR2 YNNKEL (reference sequence). The CDR3 DNA is TGTGCCAGCAGCCAAGAGGCAGGGAACTATGGCTACACCTTC. This sequence encodes CASSQEAGNYGYTF.

The rearrangement links TRBV12-3 or TRBV12-4 to TRBJ2-7; 9 bases are a match to TRBD1. CDR3 length equals 16 residues. Trimming took 5 bases from V and 3 from J; bases not matched to a gene: 11. This CDR3 reads CASSITGTGYYYEQYF. The CDR3, as DNA: TGTGCCAGCAGTATAACCGGGACAGGGTACTACTACGAGCAGTACTTC.

In its sample, this clonotype was seen a few times. The chain combines TRBV20-1 with TRBJ2-3; 7 positions match TRBD2. The CDR3 length is 15 residues. Germline V CDR1 and CDR2: DFQATT, SNEGSKA (reference sequence). After removal of 3 bases from V and 4 bases from J, the junction contained 10 bases not matched to a gene. This chain's CDR3 is CSARETSVEADTQYF. The CDR3, as DNA: TGCAGTGCTAGGGAAACTAGCGTTGAAGCAGATACGCAGTATTTT.

The CDR3 DNA reads TGTGCCAGCAGCTTAGTTCCCTCGACTCACCCTGGGAAGACCCAGTACTTC. It yields the protein CASSLVPSTHPGKTQYF. The rearrangement joins TRBV11-2 to TRBJ2-5; D gene uncertain. Germline values: CDR1 SGHAT, CDR2 FQNNGV. The V gene lost 1 base and the J gene lost 6 bases, with 21 bases spanning the gap. The CDR3 runs 17 residues.